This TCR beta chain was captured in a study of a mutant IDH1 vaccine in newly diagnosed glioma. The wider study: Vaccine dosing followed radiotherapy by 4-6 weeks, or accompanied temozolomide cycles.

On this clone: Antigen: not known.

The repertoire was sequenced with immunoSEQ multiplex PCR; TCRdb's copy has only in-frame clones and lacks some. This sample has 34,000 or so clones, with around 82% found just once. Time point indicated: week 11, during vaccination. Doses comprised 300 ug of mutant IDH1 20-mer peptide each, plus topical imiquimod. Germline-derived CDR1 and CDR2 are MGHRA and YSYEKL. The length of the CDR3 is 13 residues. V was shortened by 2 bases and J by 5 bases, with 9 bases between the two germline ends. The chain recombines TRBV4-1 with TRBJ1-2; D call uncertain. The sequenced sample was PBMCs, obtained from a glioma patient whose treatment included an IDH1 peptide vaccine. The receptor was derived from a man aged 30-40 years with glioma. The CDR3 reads CASSQPTRYGYTF. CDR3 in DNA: TGCGCCAGCAGCCAACCTACGAGGTATGGCTACACCTTC.